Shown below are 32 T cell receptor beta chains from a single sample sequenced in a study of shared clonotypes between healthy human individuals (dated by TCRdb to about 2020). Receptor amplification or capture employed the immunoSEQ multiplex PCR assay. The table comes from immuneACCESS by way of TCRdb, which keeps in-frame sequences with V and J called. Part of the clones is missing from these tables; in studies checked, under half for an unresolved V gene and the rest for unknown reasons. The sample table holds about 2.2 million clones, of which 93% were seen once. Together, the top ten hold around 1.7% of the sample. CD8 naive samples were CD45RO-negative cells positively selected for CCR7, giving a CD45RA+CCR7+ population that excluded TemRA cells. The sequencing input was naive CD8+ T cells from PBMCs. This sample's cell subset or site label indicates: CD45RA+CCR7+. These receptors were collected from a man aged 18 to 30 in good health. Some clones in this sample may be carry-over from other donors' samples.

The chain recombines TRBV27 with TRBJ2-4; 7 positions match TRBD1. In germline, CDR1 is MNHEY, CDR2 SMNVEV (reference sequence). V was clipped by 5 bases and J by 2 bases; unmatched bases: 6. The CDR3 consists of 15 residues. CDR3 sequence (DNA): TGTGCCAGCAGTGTGACAGGGTGGACCAAAAACATTCAGTACTTC. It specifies CASSVTGWTKNIQYF.

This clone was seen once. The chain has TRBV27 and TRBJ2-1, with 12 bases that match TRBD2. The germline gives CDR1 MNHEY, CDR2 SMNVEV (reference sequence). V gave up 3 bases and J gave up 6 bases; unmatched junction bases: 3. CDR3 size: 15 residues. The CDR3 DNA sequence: TGTGCCAGCAGTTTGACTAGCGGGAGATTCAATGAGCAGTTCTTC. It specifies CASSLTSGRFNEQFF.

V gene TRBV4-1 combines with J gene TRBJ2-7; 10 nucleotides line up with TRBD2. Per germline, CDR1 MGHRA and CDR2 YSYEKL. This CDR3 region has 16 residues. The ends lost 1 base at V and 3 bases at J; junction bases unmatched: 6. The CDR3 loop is CASSQGAGTSDYEQYF. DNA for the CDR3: TGCGCCAGCAGCCAAGGAGCCGGGACTAGCGACTACGAGCAGTACTTC.

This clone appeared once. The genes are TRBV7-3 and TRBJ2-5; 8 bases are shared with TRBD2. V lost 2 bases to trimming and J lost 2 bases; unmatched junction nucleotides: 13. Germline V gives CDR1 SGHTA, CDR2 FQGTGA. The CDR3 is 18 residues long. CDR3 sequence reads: CASSLGALAGGAQETQYF. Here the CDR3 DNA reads TGTGCCAGCAGCTTAGGTGCCCTAGCGGGTGGGGCACAAGAGACCCAGTACTTC.

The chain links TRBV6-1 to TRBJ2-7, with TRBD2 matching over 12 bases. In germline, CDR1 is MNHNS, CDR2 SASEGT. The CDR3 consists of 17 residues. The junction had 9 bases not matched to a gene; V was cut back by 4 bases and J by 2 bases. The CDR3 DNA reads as TGTGCCAGCAGTGCTAGCGGGAGGGTTTACGCCCCCTACGAGCAGTACTTC. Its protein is CASSASGRVYAPYEQYF.

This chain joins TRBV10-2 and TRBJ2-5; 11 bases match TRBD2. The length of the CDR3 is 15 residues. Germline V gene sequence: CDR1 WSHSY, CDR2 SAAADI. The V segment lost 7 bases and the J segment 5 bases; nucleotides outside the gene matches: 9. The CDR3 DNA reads TGCGCCAGCAATTTAGCGGGAGGGCCAGCGGAGACCCAGTACTTC. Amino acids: CASNLAGGPAETQYF.

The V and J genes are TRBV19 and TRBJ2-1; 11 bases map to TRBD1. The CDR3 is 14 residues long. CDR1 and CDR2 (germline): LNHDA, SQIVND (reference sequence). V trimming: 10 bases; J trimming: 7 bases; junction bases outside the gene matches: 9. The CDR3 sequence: CATTGTGGKNEQFF. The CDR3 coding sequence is TGTGCCACCACCGGGACAGGGGGAAAGAATGAGCAGTTCTTC. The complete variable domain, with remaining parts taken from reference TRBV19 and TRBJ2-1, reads DGGITQSPKYLFRKEGQNVTLSCEQNLNHDAMYWYRQDPGQGLRLIYYSQIVNDFQKGDIAEGYSVSREKKESFPLTVTSAQKNPTAFYLCATTGTGGKNEQFFGPGTRLTVL.

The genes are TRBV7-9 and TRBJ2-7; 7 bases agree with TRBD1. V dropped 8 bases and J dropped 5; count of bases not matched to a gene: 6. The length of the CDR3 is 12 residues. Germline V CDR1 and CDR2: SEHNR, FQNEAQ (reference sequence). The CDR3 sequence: CASRDSDDEQYF. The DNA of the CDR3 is TGTGCCAGCCGGGACAGCGATGACGAGCAGTACTTC.

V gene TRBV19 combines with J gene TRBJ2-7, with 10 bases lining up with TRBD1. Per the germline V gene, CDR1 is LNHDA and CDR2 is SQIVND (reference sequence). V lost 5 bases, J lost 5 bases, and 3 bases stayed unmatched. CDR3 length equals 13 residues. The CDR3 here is CASSGTGVHEQYF. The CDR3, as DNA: TGTGCCAGTAGTGGGACAGGGGTCCACGAGCAGTACTTC.

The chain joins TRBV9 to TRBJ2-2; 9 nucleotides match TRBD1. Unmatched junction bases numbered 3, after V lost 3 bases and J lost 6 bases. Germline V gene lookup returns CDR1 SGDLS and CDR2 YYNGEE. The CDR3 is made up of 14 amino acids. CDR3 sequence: CASSERTGAGELFF. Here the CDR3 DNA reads TGTGCCAGCAGCGAAAGGACAGGGGCCGGGGAGCTGTTTTTT. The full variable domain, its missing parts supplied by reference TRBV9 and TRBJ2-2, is DSGVTQTPKHLITATGQRVTLRCSPRSGDLSVYWYQQSLDQGLQFLIQYYNGEERAKGNILERFSAQQFPDLHSELNLSSLELGDSALYFCASSERTGAGELFFGEGSRLTVL.

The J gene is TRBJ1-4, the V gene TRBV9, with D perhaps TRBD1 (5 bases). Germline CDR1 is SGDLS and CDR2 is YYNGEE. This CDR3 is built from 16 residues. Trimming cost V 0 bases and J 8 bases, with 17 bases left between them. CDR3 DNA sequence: TGTGCCAGCAGCGTAGGGGGGACTTTCCTACCCGAAAAACTGTTTTTT. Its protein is CASSVGGTFLPEKLFF.

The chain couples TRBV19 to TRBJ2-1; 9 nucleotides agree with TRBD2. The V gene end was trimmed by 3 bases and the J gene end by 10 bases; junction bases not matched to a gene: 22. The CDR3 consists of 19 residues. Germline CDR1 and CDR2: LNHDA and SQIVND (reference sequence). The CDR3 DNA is TGTGCCAGTAGTATTTTTCGCGGTAGCGGGAGCTCCCTCTTCAGGGAGCAGTTCTTC. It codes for CASSIFRGSGSSLFREQFF. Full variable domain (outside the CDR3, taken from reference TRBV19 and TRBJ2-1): DGGITQSPKYLFRKEGQNVTLSCEQNLNHDAMYWYRQDPGQGLRLIYYSQIVNDFQKGDIAEGYSVSREKKESFPLTVTSAQKNPTAFYLCASSIFRGSGSSLFREQFFGPGTRLTVL.

Here the CDR3 DNA reads TGCAGCGTTAGGACGAGTTTCAATGAGCAGTTCTTC. It specifies CSVRTSFNEQFF. The chain links TRBV29-1 to TRBJ2-1; unclear D gene. Trimming shortened V by 5 bases and J by 6 bases, and 11 bases separated the two germline ends. Germline assignment: CDR1 SQVTM and CDR2 ANQGSEA. This CDR3 comprises 12 residues.

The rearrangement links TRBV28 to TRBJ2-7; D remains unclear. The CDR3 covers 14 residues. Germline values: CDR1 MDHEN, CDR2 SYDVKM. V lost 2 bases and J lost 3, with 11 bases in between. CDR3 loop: CASSLAAGYYEQYF. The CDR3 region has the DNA TGTGCCAGCAGTTTAGCGGCAGGCTACTACGAGCAGTACTTC.

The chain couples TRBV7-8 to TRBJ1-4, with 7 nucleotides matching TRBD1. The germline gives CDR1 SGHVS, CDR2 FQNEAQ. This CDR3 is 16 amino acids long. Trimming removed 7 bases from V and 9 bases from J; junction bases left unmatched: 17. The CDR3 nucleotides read TGTGCCAGCACCACCCCAACAGGGGAGGTTGTTAAAAAACTGTTTTTT. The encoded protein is CASTTPTGEVVKKLFF.

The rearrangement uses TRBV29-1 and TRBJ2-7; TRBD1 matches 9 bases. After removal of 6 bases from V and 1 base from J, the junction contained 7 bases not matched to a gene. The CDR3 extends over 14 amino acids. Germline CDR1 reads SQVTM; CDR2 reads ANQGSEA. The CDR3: CSVAAGQGSYEQYF. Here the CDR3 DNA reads TGCAGCGTAGCCGCGGGACAGGGATCCTACGAGCAGTACTTC.

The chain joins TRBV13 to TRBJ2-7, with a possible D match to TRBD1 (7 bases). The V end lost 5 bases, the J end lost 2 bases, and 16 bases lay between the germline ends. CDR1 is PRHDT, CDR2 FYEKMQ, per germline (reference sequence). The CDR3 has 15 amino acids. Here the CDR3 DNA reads TGTGCCAGCAGCCACTTAACCAGGGGGGCCTACGAGCAGTACTTC. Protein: CASSHLTRGAYEQYF.

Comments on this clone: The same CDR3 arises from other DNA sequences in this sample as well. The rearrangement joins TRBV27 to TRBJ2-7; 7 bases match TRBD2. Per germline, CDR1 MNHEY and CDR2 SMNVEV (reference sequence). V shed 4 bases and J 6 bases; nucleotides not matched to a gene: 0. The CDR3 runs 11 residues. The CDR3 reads CASSWGGEQYF. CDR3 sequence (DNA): TGTGCCAGCAGTTGGGGGGGCGAGCAGTACTTC.

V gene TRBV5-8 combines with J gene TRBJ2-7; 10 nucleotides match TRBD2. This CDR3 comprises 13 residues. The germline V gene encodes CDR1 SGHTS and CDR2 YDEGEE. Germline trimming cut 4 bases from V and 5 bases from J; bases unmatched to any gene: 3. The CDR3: CASSIAGGHEQYF. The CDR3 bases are TGTGCCAGCAGCATAGCGGGAGGACACGAGCAGTACTTC.

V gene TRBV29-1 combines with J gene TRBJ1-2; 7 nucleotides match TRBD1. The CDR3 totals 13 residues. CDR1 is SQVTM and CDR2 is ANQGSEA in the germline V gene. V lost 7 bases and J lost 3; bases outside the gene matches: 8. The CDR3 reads CSGGQGDDYGYTF. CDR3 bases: TGCAGCGGTGGCCAGGGGGACGACTATGGCTACACCTTC.

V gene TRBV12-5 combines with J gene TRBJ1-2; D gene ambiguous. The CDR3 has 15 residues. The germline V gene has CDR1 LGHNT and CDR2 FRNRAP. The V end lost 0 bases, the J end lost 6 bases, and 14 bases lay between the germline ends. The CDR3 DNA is TGTGCTAGTGGTTTGGTACTTGGTGAGTTGAATGGCTACACCTTC. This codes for CASGLVLGELNGYTF.

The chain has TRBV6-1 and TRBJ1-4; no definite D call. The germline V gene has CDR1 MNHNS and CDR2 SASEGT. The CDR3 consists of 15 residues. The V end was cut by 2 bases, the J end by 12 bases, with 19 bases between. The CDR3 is CASSESPLVNEELFF. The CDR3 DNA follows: TGTGCCAGCAGTGAATCTCCCCTGGTTAATGAGGAACTGTTTTTT.

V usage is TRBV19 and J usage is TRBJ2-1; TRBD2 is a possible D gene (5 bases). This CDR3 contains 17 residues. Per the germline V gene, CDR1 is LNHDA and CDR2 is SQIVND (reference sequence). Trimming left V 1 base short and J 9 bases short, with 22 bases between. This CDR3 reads CASSIAGGDGELGEQFF. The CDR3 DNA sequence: TGTGCCAGTAGTATAGCTGGCGGCGACGGGGAATTGGGTGAGCAGTTCTTC.

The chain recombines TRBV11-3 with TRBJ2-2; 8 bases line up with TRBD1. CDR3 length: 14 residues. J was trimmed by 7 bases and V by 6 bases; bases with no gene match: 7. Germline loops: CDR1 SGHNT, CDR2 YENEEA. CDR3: CASSPTGVHGELFF. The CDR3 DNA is TGTGCCAGCAGTCCGACAGGGGTTCACGGGGAGCTGTTTTTT.

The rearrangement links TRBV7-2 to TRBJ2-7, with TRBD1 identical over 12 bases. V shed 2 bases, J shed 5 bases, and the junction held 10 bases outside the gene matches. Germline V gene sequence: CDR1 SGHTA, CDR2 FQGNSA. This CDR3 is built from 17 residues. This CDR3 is CASSLRGTGGASNEQYF. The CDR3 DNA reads TGTGCCAGCAGCTTACGTGGGACAGGGGGCGCGTCGAACGAGCAGTACTTC.

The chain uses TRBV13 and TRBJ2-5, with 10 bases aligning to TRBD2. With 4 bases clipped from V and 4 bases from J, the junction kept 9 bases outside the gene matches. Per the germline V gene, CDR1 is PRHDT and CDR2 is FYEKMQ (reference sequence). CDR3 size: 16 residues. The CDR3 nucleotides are TGTGCCAGCAGCTCCCGGACTAGCGGAGGTGGAGAGACCCAGTACTTC. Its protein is CASSSRTSGGGETQYF.

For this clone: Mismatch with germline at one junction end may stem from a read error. CDR3 nucleotide sequence: TGCGCCAGCAGCCAAGATTCCTCCCGGGTGGGCAATCAGCCCCAGCATTTT. This gives the protein CASSQDSSRVGNQPQHF. This chain connects TRBV7-9 to TRBJ1-5; the D is unclear. The germline V gene has CDR1 SEHNR and CDR2 FQNEAQ (reference sequence). The CDR3 is 17 amino acids. The full variable domain, with the rest looked up from reference TRBV7-9 and TRBJ1-5, is DTGVSQNPRHKITKRGQNVTFRCDPISEHNRLYWYRQTLGQGPEFLTYFQNEAQLEKSRLLSDRFSAERPKGSFSTLEIQRTEQGDSAMYLCASSQDSSRVGNQPQHFGDGTRLSIL.

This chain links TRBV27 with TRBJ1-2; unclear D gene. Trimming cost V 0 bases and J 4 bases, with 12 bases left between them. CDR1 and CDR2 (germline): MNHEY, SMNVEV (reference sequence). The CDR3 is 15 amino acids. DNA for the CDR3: TGTGCCAGCAGTTTATCTGGGAGTGGCCTCTATGGCTACACCTTC. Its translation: CASSLSGSGLYGYTF.

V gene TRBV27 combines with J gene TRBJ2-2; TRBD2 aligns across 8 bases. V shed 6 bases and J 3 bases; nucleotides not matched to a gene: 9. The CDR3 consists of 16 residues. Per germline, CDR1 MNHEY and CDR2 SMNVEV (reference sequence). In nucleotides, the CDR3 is TGTGCCAGCAGCCCCAGCGGCGGGAGGCACACCGGGGAGCTGTTTTTT. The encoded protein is CASSPSGGRHTGELFF.

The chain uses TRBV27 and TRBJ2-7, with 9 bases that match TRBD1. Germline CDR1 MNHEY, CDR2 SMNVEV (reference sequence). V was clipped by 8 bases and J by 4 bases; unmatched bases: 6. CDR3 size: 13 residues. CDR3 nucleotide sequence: TGTGCCAGCGGCCGGGACAGGGAATACGAGCAGTACTTC. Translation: CASGRDREYEQYF.

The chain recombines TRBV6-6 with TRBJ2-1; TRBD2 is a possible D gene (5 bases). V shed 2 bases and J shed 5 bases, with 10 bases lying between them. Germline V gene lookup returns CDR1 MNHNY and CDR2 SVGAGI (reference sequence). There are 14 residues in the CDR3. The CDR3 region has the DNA TGTGCCAGCAGTTACCCCCTGGGAGACAATGAGCAGTTCTTC. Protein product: CASSYPLGDNEQFF.

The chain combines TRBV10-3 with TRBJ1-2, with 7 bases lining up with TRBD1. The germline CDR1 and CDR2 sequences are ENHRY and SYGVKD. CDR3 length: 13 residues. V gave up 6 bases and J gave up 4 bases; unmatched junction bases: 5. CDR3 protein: CAIREGDSYGYTF. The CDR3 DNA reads TGTGCCATCAGGGAGGGGGACAGCTATGGCTACACCTTC.